This TCR beta chain was retrieved from a study of T cells in women clearing cervical HPV infection. On the study more broadly: Case blood drawn at lesion detection; control blood after infection cleared. Study-wide points: Cases and controls were distinguished at AUC 0.83 by richness and V genes. Controls had more TRBV6-7 (about 0.16%) than cases (roughly 0.11%).

CDR3 size: 14 residues. About this clone: Its specificity is unknown. The missing CDR3 end, 3 residues past where the read stops, is filled in from the germline J gene.

TCR beta CDR3 amplified by multiplex PCR from approximately 1,300 ng genomic DNA. The repertoire was sequenced with immunoSEQ multiplex PCR; TCRdb's copy has only in-frame clones and lacks some. The sample has about 20,000 clones. Sample: blood buffy coat. This clonotype was obtained from a woman between 18 and 70 years old with a cervical HPV16 infection that either progressed to CIN3+ or cleared (not recorded which). V is TRBV12-3 or TRBV12-4 and J is TRBJ2-3, with TRBD1 matching over 9 bases. CDR3 region: CASSPTGGRETQYF. The sequenced CDR3 bases are TGTGCCAGCAGTCCTACAGGGGGCAGAGAGACG.